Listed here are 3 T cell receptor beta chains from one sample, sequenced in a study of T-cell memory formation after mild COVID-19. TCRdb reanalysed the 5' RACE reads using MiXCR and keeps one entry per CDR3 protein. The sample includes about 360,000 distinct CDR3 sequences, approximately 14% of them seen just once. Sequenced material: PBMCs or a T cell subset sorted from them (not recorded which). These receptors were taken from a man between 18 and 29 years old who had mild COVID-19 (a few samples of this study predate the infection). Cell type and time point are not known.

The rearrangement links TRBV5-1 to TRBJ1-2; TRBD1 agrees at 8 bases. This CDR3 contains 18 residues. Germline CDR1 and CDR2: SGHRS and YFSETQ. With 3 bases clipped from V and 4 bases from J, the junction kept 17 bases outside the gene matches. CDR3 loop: CASSSSGGDRGWSYGYTF. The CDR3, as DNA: TGCGCCAGCAGCTCATCCGGGGGAGACAGGGGATGGAGCTATGGCTACACCTTC.

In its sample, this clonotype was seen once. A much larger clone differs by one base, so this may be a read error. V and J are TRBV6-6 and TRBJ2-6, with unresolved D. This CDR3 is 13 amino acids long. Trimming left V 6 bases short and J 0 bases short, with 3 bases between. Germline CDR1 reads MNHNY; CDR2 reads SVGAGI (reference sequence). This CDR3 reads CASRHSGANVLTF. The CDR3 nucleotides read TGTGCCAGCAGGCACTCTGGGGCCAACGTCCTGACTTTC.

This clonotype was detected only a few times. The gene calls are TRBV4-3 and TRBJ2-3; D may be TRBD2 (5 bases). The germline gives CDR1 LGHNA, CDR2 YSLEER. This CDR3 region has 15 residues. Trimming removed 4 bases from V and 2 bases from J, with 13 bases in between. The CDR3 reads CASSPAERNTDTQYF. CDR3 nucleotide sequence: TGCGCCAGCAGCCCGGCAGAGCGGAACACAGATACGCAGTATTTT.